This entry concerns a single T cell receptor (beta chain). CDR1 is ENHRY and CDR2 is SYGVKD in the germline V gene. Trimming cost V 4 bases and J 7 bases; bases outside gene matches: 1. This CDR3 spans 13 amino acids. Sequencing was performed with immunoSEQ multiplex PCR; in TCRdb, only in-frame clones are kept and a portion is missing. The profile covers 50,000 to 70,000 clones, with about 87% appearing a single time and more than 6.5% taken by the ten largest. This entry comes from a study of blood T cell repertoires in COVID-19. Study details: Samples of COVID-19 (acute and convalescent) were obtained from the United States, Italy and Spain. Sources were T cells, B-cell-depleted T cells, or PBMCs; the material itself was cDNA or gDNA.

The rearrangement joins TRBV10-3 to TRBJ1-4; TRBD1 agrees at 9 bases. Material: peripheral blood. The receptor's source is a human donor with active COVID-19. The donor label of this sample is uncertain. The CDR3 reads CAISGGQGEKLFF. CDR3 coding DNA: TGTGCCATCAGTGGGGGACAGGGTGAAAAACTGTTTTTT.